This T cell receptor beta chain is drawn from a study of PD-L1 blockade in urothelial cancer. Turning to the study itself: Blood samples had a median of approximately 140,000 T cells, approximately 83,000 unique TCRs, and clonality around 0.08. Overall study results and limits: Durable benefit was linked to greater 3-week expansion of tumor-associated blood clones.

Sequenced by immunoSEQ multiplex PCR; TCRdb stores in-frame clones only, minus some. The data contain tens of thousands of clones, nearly 90% of them singletons. Time point specified: pretreatment peripheral blood. Worth noting for this clone: The antigen remains unidentified.

Trimming cost V 4 bases and J 2 bases, with 17 bases left between them. This CDR3 spans 16 amino acids. Germline V lookup: CDR1 LGHNA, CDR2 YNFKEQ. Sample: PBMCs, taken around atezolizumab (anti-PD-L1) treatment. The source is a man aged 55-75 years with urothelial cancer. This chain joins TRBV4-2 and TRBJ2-5, with TRBD2 as a possible D gene (6 bases). For the CDR3, the DNA is TGTGCCAGCAGCCGATTACTGGCCGGGACTCAAGAGACCCAGTACTTC. Amino acid sequence: CASSRLLAGTQETQYF.